This record looks at one T cell receptor beta chain sequence and its context. This table comes from immunoSEQ multiplex PCR, and its TCRdb copy is limited to in-frame clones, with some not included. The sample gives over a million clones, roughly 97% of which show up once; 0.95% to 1.5% is in the top ten. Germline CDR1 and CDR2: MNHNS and SASEGT. The CDR3 runs to 14 residues. V was shortened by 5 bases and J by 1 base, with 12 bases between the two germline ends. This specimen comes from a study of shared clonotypes between healthy human individuals. Study at large: The study enrolled two women and a few men aged 18 to 49. CD4 naive and memory got three plates each, CD8 naive two, CD8 memory one.

The sequencing input was naive CD4+ T cells sorted from blood. Specified subset: CD45RA+ positively selected. The sequence derives from a man under 40 in good health. The chain is built from TRBV6-1 and TRBJ2-7; D is uncertain. The CDR3 DNA sequence: TGTGCCAGCAGTATCGCAGGCTATTCCTACGAGCAGTACTTC. Translation: CASSIAGYSYEQYF.